These T cell receptor beta chains were read from a single sample in a study of beta chain features in type 1 diabetes. TCRdb's copy holds only in-frame clones and misses some; the assay was immunoSEQ multiplex PCR. The data show around 150,000 clones, 9% to 12% seen once. Sample: central memory CD4+ T cells from blood. The source is a man aged 25 to 40 with type 1 diabetes. Both conserved end residues are part of each CDR3. A D gene is named only where the DNA matches it firmly. Some rows have no size entry. The others give once, few or many, or a class for an expanded clone.

D	size	V	J	DNA	CDR3
TRBD2	.	TRBV7-9	TRBJ2-1	TGTGCCAGCAACACAAGGGGCGGGGGGTTGAATGAGCAGTTCTTC	CASNTRGGGLNEQFF
.	.	TRBV7-6	TRBJ2-7	TGTGCCAGCAGTTTGACAGACTCCTACGAGCAGTACTTC	CASSLTDSYEQYF
TRBD1	few	TRBV6-6	TRBJ2-1	TGTGCCAGCAGCCGTACAGGGGGCTTTTTGAATGAGCAGTTCTTC	CASSRTGGFLNEQFF
TRBD2	.	TRBV7-9	TRBJ2-2	TGTGCCAGCAGCTTCGCTCCTAGCGGGAGTTCCGGGGAGCTGTTTTTT	CASSFAPSGSSGELFF
TRBD1	.	TRBV18	TRBJ1-2	TGTGCCAGCTCAACCGACAGGGACGCTGGCTACACCTTC	CASSTDRDAGYTF
TRBD1	few	TRBV5-4	TRBJ1-1	TGTGCCAGCAGCACGGGACAGGGGAACACTGAAGCTTTCTTT	CASSTGQGNTEAFF
.	.	TRBV18	TRBJ2-7	TGTGCCAGCTCACCAACGGAGGGGGAGCAGTACTTC	CASSPTEGEQYF
.	.	TRBV6-6	TRBJ1-1	TGTGCCAGCACGTCAGGGACTAAACTTGAAGCTTTCTTT	CASTSGTKLEAFF
TRBD2	.	TRBV29-1	TRBJ2-1	TGCAGCGTTGTAACTAGCGGGAAAAATGAGCAGTTCTTC	CSVVTSGKNEQFF
TRBD2	.	TRBV2	TRBJ2-1	TGTGCCAGCAGTGATCAGGGCGGGAGCTCCTACAATGAGCAGTTCTTC	CASSDQGGSSYNEQFF
TRBD2	few	TRBV7-8	TRBJ2-1	TGTGCCAGCAGCTTATACGGGACTAGTCATTTTACCCATGAGCAGTTCTTC	CASSLYGTSHFTHEQFF
.	.	TRBV7-3	TRBJ1-2	TGTGCCAGCAGCTCCTTTGGGGGACAAACTTACTATGGCTACACCTTC	CASSSFGGQTYYGYTF
TRBD1	.	TRBV6-1	TRBJ1-5	TGTGCCAGTCGCGGGACAGGGATCAATCAGCCCCAGCATTTT	CASRGTGINQPQHF
.	few	TRBV5-8	TRBJ1-2	TGTGCCAGCAGCGTACAGGGAAGTGGCTACACCTTC	CASSVQGSGYTF
.	.	TRBV14	TRBJ2-1	TGTGCCAGCAGCCAGTCGACTTTCCTCTCCTACAATGAGCAGTTCTTC	CASSQSTFLSYNEQFF
.	.	TRBV5-1	TRBJ2-1	TGCGCCAGCAGCCCGGACAGAAACAATGAGCAGTTCTTC	CASSPDRNNEQFF
.	.	TRBV14	TRBJ2-7	TGTGCCAGCAGCCAAGATTCGAAGAGACAGAGCCACGAGCAGTACTTC	CASSQDSKRQSHEQYF
TRBD2	few	TRBV5-1	TRBJ2-1	TGCGCCAGCAGCCCCACGGCGGGAGGGGTCTACAATGAGCAGTTCTTC	CASSPTAGGVYNEQFF
.	few	TRBV4-2	TRBJ1-5	TGTGCCAGCAGCCAAGACGGGAGGAAGGGGTCGGGTCAGCCCCAGCATTTT	CASSQDGRKGSGQPQHF
.	.	TRBV4-3	TRBJ2-7	TGCGCCAGCAGCCAAAAGCACTACTCCTACGAGCAGTACTTC	CASSQKHYSYEQYF
TRBD2	.	TRBV5-1	TRBJ2-7	TGCGCCAGCAGCTGGACTAGCGGGAATTACTACGAGCAGTACTTC	CASSWTSGNYYEQYF
.	few	TRBV7-2	TRBJ2-5	TGTGCCAGCAGCTTAGGGGGCGTGGAGACCCAGTACTTC	CASSLGGVETQYF